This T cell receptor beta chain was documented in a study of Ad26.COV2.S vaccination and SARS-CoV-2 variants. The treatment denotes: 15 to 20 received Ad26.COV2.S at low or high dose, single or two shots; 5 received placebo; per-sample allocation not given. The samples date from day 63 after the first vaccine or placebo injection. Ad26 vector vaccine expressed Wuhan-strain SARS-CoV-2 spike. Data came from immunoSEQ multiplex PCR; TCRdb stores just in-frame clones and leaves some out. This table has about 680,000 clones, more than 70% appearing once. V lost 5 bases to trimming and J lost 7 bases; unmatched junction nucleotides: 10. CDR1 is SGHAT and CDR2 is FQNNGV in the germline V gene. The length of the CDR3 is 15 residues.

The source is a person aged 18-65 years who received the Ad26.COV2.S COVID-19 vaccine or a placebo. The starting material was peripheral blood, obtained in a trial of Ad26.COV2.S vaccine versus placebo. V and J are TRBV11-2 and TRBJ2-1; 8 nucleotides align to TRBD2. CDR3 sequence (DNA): TGTGCCAGCAGCCCCCGGGAGGGCCGGCGGAATGAGCAGTTCTTC. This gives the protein CASSPREGRRNEQFF.